The sequence of this TCR beta chain was determined in a study of CD8+CD57+ T cells in acquired aplastic anemia. Comments on this clonotype: The antigen is unknown.

Genomic DNA acted as the template from which TCR beta VDJ combination and CDR3 sequence profiling were carried out. TCRdb redid the calling of the reads with MiXCR, one entry per CDR3 protein. The repertoire holds 170,000 or so distinct CDR3 sequences, with around 60% as singletons. This CDR3 has 15 amino acids. Trimming pared 0 bases from V and 3 bases from J, leaving 12 bases between. Germline lookup yields CDR1 SGHVS and CDR2 FQNEAQ. Study observations and caveats: Patients and controls turned out to have roughly 29 CD8+ CDR3 sequences in common.

Sequenced patients had shown CD8+CD57+ cell expansion by flow cytometry. Prior therapy had not been administered to any patient at the time of blood sampling. This TCR came from a human donor with aplastic anemia. Input material: sorted CD4+, CD8+, or CD8+CD57+ T cells (not recorded which) from PBMCs. The rearrangement links TRBV7-8 to TRBJ2-7; unclear D gene. CDR3: CASSLAPETNYEQYF. CDR3 DNA: TGTGCCAGCAGCTTAGCGCCGGAAACTAACTACGAGCAGTACTTC.